This passage covers 25 T cell receptor beta chains from one sample sequenced in a study of OX40 agonist ivuxolimab in advanced cancers. TCRdb keeps only in-frame clones here, not all; method: immunoSEQ multiplex PCR. The sample includes more than 50,000 clones, approximately 93% of them seen just once. Material: CD4+ or CD8+ T cells sorted from blood, obtained in a trial of the OX40 agonist ivuxolimab. The receptors shown here come from an adult with an advanced solid tumor such as melanoma, head and neck, liver or kidney cancer.

The chain recombines TRBV6-6 with TRBJ2-1; a weak D match, TRBD2 (5 bases). There are 13 residues in the CDR3. In germline, CDR1 is MNHNY, CDR2 SVGAGI (reference sequence). The ends were cut back, 0 bases at V and 7 bases at J, with 7 bases in the middle. The CDR3 nucleotides read TGTGCCAGCAGTTACTCGAGGGAGAATGAGCAGTTCTTC. Amino acid sequence: CASSYSRENEQFF.

This clone was found once. The V and J genes are TRBV27 and TRBJ2-7; D gene unclear. CDR1 MNHEY and CDR2 SMNVEV come from the germline V gene (reference sequence). V lost 4 bases and J 4 bases, leaving 17 bases between the germline ends. The CDR3 is 15 residues long. The DNA for the CDR3 is TGTGCCAGCAGTTCCCCGGCTTGGGGTAGGTACGAGCAGTACTTC. Its translation: CASSSPAWGRYEQYF.

V and J are TRBV9 and TRBJ2-1; 9 nucleotides agree with TRBD1. This CDR3 contains 19 residues. Germline loops: CDR1 SGDLS, CDR2 YYNGEE. Germline trimming cut 3 bases from V and 2 bases from J; bases unmatched to any gene: 15. The CDR3: CASSEPPAPGQGPYNEQFF. In DNA form, the CDR3 reads TGTGCCAGCAGCGAACCCCCCGCTCCGGGACAGGGCCCCTACAATGAGCAGTTCTTC.

The chain is built from TRBV18 and TRBJ1-5, with D unresolved. This CDR3 comprises 14 residues. The germline V gene encodes CDR1 KGHSH and CDR2 LQKENI. With 3 bases removed from V and 0 bases from J, the gap between germline ends came to 6 bases. CDR3 in amino acids: CASSPLGSNQPQHF. CDR3 coding DNA: TGTGCCAGCTCACCTTTGGGTAGCAATCAGCCCCAGCATTTT. Supplemented by reference TRBV18 and TRBJ1-5, the full variable domain reads NAGVMQNPRHLVRRRGQEARLRCSPMKGHSHVYWYRQLPEEGLKFMVYLQKENIIDESGMPKERFSAEFPKEGPSILRIQQVVRGDSAAYFCASSPLGSNQPQHFGDGTRLSIL.

The V call is TRBV7-9, the J call TRBJ1-6; D unclear. CDR1 and CDR2 from the germline V gene are SEHNR and FQNEAQ (reference sequence). Trimming shortened V by 4 bases and J by 0 bases, and 16 bases separated the two germline ends. This CDR3 comprises 18 residues. DNA of the CDR3: TGTGCCAGCAGCTCCAGTTTTGTGGAAGGCTCCTATAATTCACCCCTCCACTTT. As protein: CASSSSFVEGSYNSPLHF.

This chain uses TRBV2 with TRBJ2-7; D may be TRBD1 or TRBD2 (5 bases each). This CDR3 contains 11 residues. V was shortened by 10 bases and J by 3 bases, with 10 bases between the two germline ends. Germline-derived CDR1 and CDR2 are SNHLY and FYNNEI. The CDR3 loop reads CATQGDYEQYF. The CDR3 region has the DNA TGTGCCACCCAGGGAGACTACGAGCAGTACTTC.

This chain connects TRBV7-8 to TRBJ1-5, with D possibly matching TRBD1 (5 bases). V lost 1 base and J lost 3, with 13 bases in between. CDR1 and CDR2 from the germline V gene are SGHVS and FQNEAQ. CDR3 length: 16 amino acids. The chain's CDR3 is CASSLGGSQANQPQHF. CDR3 bases: TGTGCCAGCAGCTTAGGGGGGAGTCAGGCCAATCAGCCCCAGCATTTT.

CDR3 sequence reads: CASMGGGTDTQYF. The CDR3 nucleotides are TGTGCCAGCATGGGGGGGGGCACAGATACGCAGTATTTT. V is TRBV6-5 and J is TRBJ2-3, with 7 bases identical to TRBD2. Trimming took 7 bases from V and 1 from J; bases not matched to a gene: 2. Germline V gene sequence: CDR1 MNHEY, CDR2 SVGAGI. This CDR3 has 13 residues.

Concerning this clone: A read error may explain this, as a much larger clone is one base away. This rearrangement joins TRBV6-5 to TRBJ2-2; possibly TRBD1 or TRBD2 for D (5 bases each). The CDR3 loop spans 14 amino acids. V was cut by 0 bases and J by 4 bases, with 6 bases left in between. Germline CDR1 is MNHEY and CDR2 is SVGAGI. As DNA, the CDR3 is TGTGCCAGCAGTTACTCGAGGGGCACCGGGGAGCTGTTTTTT. Translation gives CASSYSRGTGELFF.

The chain joins TRBV6-5 to TRBJ2-3; D call uncertain. The V end was cut by 5 bases, the J end by 4 bases, with 10 bases between. The germline V gene has CDR1 MNHEY and CDR2 SVGAGI. This CDR3 contains 13 residues. CDR3 sequence (DNA): TGTGCCAGCAGTCCCCTAGGGTCAGATACGCAGTATTTT. This codes for CASSPLGSDTQYF.

This CDR3 is CASSMQGANTEAFF. The CDR3 region has the DNA TGTGCCAGTAGTATGCAGGGGGCGAACACTGAAGCTTTCTTT. This sequence joins TRBV19 and TRBJ1-1, with 8 bases aligning to TRBD1. The CDR3 runs 14 residues. V lost 3 bases, J lost 1 base, and 1 base stayed unmatched. CDR1 is LNHDA and CDR2 is SQIVND in the germline V gene (reference sequence). The full variable domain, in which reference TRBV19 and TRBJ1-1 provide the parts outside the CDR3, is DGGITQSPKYLFRKEGQNVTLSCEQNLNHDAMYWYRQDPGQGLRLIYYSQIVNDFQKGDIAEGYSVSREKKESFPLTVTSAQKNPTAFYLCASSMQGANTEAFFGQGTRLTVV.

This rearrangement joins TRBV4-1 to TRBJ1-1; 10 bases agree with TRBD1. The CDR3 is 16 residues long. V lost 4 bases, J lost 5 bases, and 10 bases stayed unmatched. CDR1 and CDR2 from the germline V gene are MGHRA and YSYEKL. Here the CDR3 reads CASSPYETGGRTEAFF. DNA of the CDR3: TGCGCCAGCAGCCCCTATGAGACAGGGGGCAGGACTGAAGCTTTCTTT.

The V gene is TRBV29-1, the J gene TRBJ2-1, with 7 bases matching TRBD2. Germline values: CDR1 SQVTM, CDR2 ANQGSEA. CDR3 length: 14 residues. Losses at the gene ends were 0 bases for V and 7 bases for J; bases not matched to a gene: 6. The CDR3 reads CSVEDRGGSNEQFF. In nucleotides, the CDR3 is TGCAGCGTTGAAGATCGGGGAGGGAGTAATGAGCAGTTCTTC.

The gene calls are TRBV28 and TRBJ1-2, with TRBD1 matching 10 bases. The V and J ends lost 5 bases and 0 bases, in that order; junction bases with no gene match: 6. This CDR3 contains 16 residues. CDR1 is MDHEN and CDR2 is SYDVKM in the germline V gene. Here the CDR3 reads CASSPPGTGANYGYTF. The CDR3 region has the DNA TGTGCCAGCAGTCCTCCCGGGACAGGGGCTAACTATGGCTACACCTTC.

V gene TRBV6-4 combines with J gene TRBJ1-6, with 11 bases fitting TRBD1. Germline CDR1 and CDR2: MRHNA and SNTAGT. The ends lost 5 bases at V and 10 bases at J; junction bases unmatched: 7. CDR3 length: 15 amino acids. CDR3 sequence (DNA): TGTGCCAGCAGTCCAGGACAGGGGGCTAGGTCACCCCTCCACTTT. Protein sequence: CASSPGQGARSPLHF.

The chain links TRBV19 to TRBJ2-1; 7 bases line up with TRBD1. The CDR3 spans 15 residues. CDR1 and CDR2 from the germline V gene are LNHDA and SQIVND (reference sequence). Trimming removed 5 bases from V and 1 base from J; junction bases left unmatched: 5. The CDR3 DNA reads TGTGCCAGTAGTTACGACAGGGAGTCCTACAATGAGCAGTTCTTC. Translated: CASSYDRESYNEQFF.

This clone has only one observation. The genes are TRBV28 and TRBJ2-3; no clear D. The CDR3 sequence is 17 residues long. CDR1 and CDR2 from the germline V gene are MDHEN and SYDVKM. V lost 6 bases and J 1 base, leaving 20 bases between the germline ends. The DNA for the CDR3 is TGTGCCAGCAGCCCCCTCCGCGACCGACTTGGCACAGATACGCAGTATTTT. Its protein is CASSPLRDRLGTDTQYF.

The rearrangement joins TRBV7-9 to TRBJ2-1; the D is unclear. The CDR3 is made up of 11 amino acids. Trimming left V 2 bases short and J 5 bases short, with 1 base between. Germline values: CDR1 SEHNR, CDR2 FQNEAQ (reference sequence). This CDR3 reads CASSLNNEQFF. CDR3 coding DNA: TGTGCCAGCAGCTTAAACAATGAGCAGTTCTTC.

This chain's CDR3 is CASSLKGMVAFF. CDR3 DNA sequence: TGTGCCAGCAGCTTGAAGGGTATGGTAGCTTTCTTT. The V gene is TRBV11-2, the J gene TRBJ1-1; D is unclear. V dropped 3 bases and J dropped 10 bases, with 12 bases sitting between them. Germline assignment: CDR1 SGHAT and CDR2 FQNNGV. The CDR3 sequence is 12 residues long. Full variable domain (remainder filled in from reference TRBV11-2 and TRBJ1-1): EAGVAQSPRYKIIEKRQSVAFWCNPISGHATLYWYQQILGQGPKLLIQFQNNGVVDDSQLPKDRFSAERLKGVDSTLKIQPAKLEDSAVYLCASSLKGMVAFFGQGTRLTVV.

V is TRBV19 and J is TRBJ1-2, with D hard to call. Trimming took 0 bases from V and 13 from J, leaving 15 bases between them. This CDR3 is 13 amino acids long. Germline values: CDR1 LNHDA, CDR2 SQIVND (reference sequence). The CDR3 loop reads CASSIDLEAPGTF. The DNA for the CDR3 is TGTGCCAGTAGTATAGATCTGGAGGCTCCAGGCACCTTC.

The chain uses TRBV6-4 and TRBJ2-7; no clear D gene. V was shortened by 0 bases and J by 3 bases, with 12 bases between the two germline ends. The CDR3 is 15 amino acids. CDR1 and CDR2 from the germline V gene are MRHNA and SNTAGT. The CDR3 loop reads CASSDSGRNCYEQYF. The CDR3 DNA sequence: TGTGCCAGCAGTGACTCAGGAAGAAATTGCTACGAGCAGTACTTC.

The chain is built from TRBV18 and TRBJ2-7; D is perhaps TRBD1 (6 bases). The CDR3 covers 16 residues. Per germline, CDR1 KGHSH and CDR2 LQKENI. Deletions cut 6 bases from V and 1 base from J, with 19 bases between. CDR3 in DNA: TGTGCCAGCTCCCCTTGGACCAGGGGAACGTCCTACGAGCAGTACTTC. It translates to CASSPWTRGTSYEQYF.

The CDR3 protein is CASSFGRGERETQYF. CDR3 in DNA: TGTGCCAGCAGCTTTGGGCGGGGGGAACGGGAGACCCAGTACTTC. This rearrangement joins TRBV13 to TRBJ2-5; 8 bases line up with TRBD2. The CDR3 covers 15 residues. Trimming took 3 bases from V and 5 from J; bases not matched to a gene: 8. Germline V gene data show CDR1 as PRHDT and CDR2 as FYEKMQ (reference sequence).

The V call is TRBV7-8, the J call TRBJ1-5; D gene uncertain. Germline lookup yields CDR1 SGHVS and CDR2 FQNEAQ. The CDR3 is made up of 14 amino acids. Between the trimmed V and J ends, which lost 1 base and 6 bases, there was a span of 10 bases. Here the CDR3 reads CASSLEAGSQPQHF. The CDR3 bases are TGTGCCAGCAGCTTAGAGGCGGGGAGTCAGCCCCAGCATTTT.

The chain has TRBV27 and TRBJ1-3, with 7 bases matching TRBD1. Per germline, CDR1 MNHEY and CDR2 SMNVEV (reference sequence). Trimming removed 6 bases from V and 0 bases from J; junction bases left unmatched: 5. The CDR3 extends over 15 amino acids. The CDR3 loop is CASSPTGYSGNTIYF. The DNA for the CDR3 is TGTGCCAGCAGCCCGACAGGGTACTCTGGAAACACCATATATTTT.